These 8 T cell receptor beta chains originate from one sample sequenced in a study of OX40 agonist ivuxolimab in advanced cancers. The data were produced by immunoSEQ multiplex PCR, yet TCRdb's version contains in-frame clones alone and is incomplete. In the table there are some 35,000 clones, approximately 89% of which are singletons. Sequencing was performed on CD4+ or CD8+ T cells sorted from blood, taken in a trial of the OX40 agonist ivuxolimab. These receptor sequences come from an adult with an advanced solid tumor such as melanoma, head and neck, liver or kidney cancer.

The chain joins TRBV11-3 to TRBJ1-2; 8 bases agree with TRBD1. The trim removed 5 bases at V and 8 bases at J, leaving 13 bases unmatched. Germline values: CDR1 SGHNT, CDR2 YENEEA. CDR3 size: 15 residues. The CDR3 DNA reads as TGTGCCAGCAGCCAAGACAGGGGACACCTTAGGGGCTACACCTTC. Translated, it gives CASSQDRGHLRGYTF.

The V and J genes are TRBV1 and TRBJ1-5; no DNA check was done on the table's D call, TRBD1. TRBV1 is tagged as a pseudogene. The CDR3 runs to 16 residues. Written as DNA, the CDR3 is TGCACCAGCAGCGAAGTTATAGGGGATCGCAATCAGCCCCAGCATTTT. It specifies CTSSEVIGDRNQPQHF.

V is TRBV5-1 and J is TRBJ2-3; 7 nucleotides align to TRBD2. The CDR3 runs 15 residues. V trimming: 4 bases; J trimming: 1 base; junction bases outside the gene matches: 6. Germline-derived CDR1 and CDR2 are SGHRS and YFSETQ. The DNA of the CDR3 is TGCGCCAGCAGCCCGGGACTACCCGGCACAGATACGCAGTATTTT. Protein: CASSPGLPGTDTQYF.

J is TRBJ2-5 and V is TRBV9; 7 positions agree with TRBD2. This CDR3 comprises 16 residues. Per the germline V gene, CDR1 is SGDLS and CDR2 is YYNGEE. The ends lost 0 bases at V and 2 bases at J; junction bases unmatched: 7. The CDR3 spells CASSVDGRSSQETQYF. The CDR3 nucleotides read TGTGCCAGCAGCGTAGACGGGAGGTCTTCGCAAGAGACCCAGTACTTC.

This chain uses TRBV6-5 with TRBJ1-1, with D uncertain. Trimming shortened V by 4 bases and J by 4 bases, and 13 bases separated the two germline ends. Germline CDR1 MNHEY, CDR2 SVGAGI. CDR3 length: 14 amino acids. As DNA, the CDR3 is TGTGCCAGCAGTTCCCGGGCCTCGGGCACTGAAGCTTTCTTT. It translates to CASSSRASGTEAFF.

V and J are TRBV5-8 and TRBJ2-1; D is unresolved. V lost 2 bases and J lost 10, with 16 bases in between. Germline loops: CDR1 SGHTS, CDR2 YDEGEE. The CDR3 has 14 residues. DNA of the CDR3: TGTGCCAGCAGCTTCTATTACGCTGTTCGGGAGCAGTTCTTC. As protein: CASSFYYAVREQFF.

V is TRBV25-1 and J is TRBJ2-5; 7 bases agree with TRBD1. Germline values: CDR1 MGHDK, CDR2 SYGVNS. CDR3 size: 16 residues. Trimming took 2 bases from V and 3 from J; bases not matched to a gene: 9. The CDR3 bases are TGTGCCAGCAGTGAACTTAGGACAGGCGGAGAAGAGACCCAGTACTTC. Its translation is CASSELRTGGEETQYF.

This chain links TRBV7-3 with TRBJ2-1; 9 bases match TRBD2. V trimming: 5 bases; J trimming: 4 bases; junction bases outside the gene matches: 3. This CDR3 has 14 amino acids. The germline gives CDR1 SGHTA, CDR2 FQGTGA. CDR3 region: CASSRLAEYNEQFF. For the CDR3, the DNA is TGTGCCAGCAGCCGACTAGCGGAATACAATGAGCAGTTCTTC. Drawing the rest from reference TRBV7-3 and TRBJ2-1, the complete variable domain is GAGVSQTPSNKVTEKGKYVELRCDPISGHTALYWYRQSLGQGPEFLIYFQGTGAADDSGLPNDRFFAVRPEGSVSTLKIQRTERGDSAVYLCASSRLAEYNEQFFGPGTRLTVL.